This T cell receptor (beta chain) was sequenced during a study of T cell clonotyping in hematopoietic cell transplantation. Broader study findings: Pathologically expanded recipient clonotypes increased progressively from day 30 to day 180 as diversity fell.

Samples: about 28 days before transplant, then days 30, 100 and 180 after. A word on this clone: Its antigen is not known.

CDR1 is SGDLS and CDR2 is YYNGEE in the germline V gene. Trimming removed 4 bases at V and 1 base at J, with 14 bases between. There are 16 residues in the CDR3. Clones were sequenced by immunoSEQ multiplex PCR, and TCRdb holds only the in-frame ones, with some missing. The table has nearly 9,500 clones, approximately 97% seen once. V and J are TRBV9 and TRBJ2-2; D uncertain. This sequence was found in a male patient between 60 and 69 years old who had an allogeneic stem cell transplant from a related donor, so the T cells may come from the graft donor. Some clones in this sample may be carry-over from other donors' samples. The source was peripheral blood mononuclear cells, collected 100 days after allogeneic stem cell transplant. The CDR3 spells CASSRRRTENTGELFF. CDR3 DNA sequence: TGTGCCAGCAGCAGAAGACGTACAGAGAACACCGGGGAGCTGTTTTTT.